The sequence of this T cell receptor beta chain was determined in a study of response to subunit inactivated influenza vaccine. This clonotype was counted a few times. This CDR3 is built from 11 residues. The ends lost 5 bases at V and 5 bases at J; junction bases unmatched: 0. TCRdb processed the RT-PCR reads anew with MiXCR; each CDR3 protein has one entry. The sample has 650,000 to 800,000 distinct CDR3 sequences, 18% seen once. Sequenced here: PBMCs from blood, sampled around 5 days after vaccination. The chain combines TRBV12-3 or TRBV12-4 with TRBJ2-7; 7 nucleotides align to TRBD2. The TCR comes from a man aged 45-65 years who received an inactivated influenza vaccine. The CDR3 region is CASSSGDEQYF. CDR3 coding DNA: TGTGCCAGCAGTAGCGGGGACGAGCAGTACTTC.